Listed below are T cell receptor beta chains from one sample, sequenced in a study of CD8+ T cells in alopecia areata. Some clones are missing from TCRdb's copy, which holds only in-frame ones; the method was immunoSEQ multiplex PCR. The sample shows 160,000 or so clones, roughly 60% of them seen only once. The material was CD4+ T cells sorted from blood, obtained between weeks 55 and 65, from a patient treated with tofacitinib. These receptors came from a human donor with alopecia areata. The CDR3 runs from the conserved cysteine through the conserved F or W. A D gene is named only where the DNA matches it firmly. Clone sizes are given selectively: once, few, many, or a class where the clone is expanded.

d_call j_call v_call clone_size cdr3_nt cdr3_aa
NA TRBJ1-5 TRBV19 NA TGTGCCAGTAGTATAGTTGGGAGAGGGAGCAATCAGCCCCAGCATTTT CASSIVGRGSNQPQHF
TRBD1 TRBJ1-2 TRBV29-1 few TGCAGCGTAGACAGGGAGGAAGGCTATGGCTACACCTTC CSVDREEGYGYTF
NA TRBJ1-6 TRBV11-2 NA TGTGCCAGCAGCCCAACCTCAGGGAAGGGTTCACCCCTCCACTTT CASSPTSGKGSPLHF
NA TRBJ1-5 TRBV2 NA TGTGCCAGCAGGGAAACAGGAAATCAGCCCCAGCATTTT CASRETGNQPQHF
NA TRBJ2-5 TRBV7-9 NA TGTGCCAGCAGAGATACGGGACTGCCGGAGACCCAGTACTTC CASRDTGLPETQYF
TRBD2 TRBJ2-5 TRBV30 few TGTGCCTGGAGACTAGCGGGGGGATTAGAGACCCAGTACTTC CAWRLAGGLETQYF
NA TRBJ2-7 TRBV9 NA TGTGCCAGCAGCCCAGGGGGGAGCGAGCAGTACTTC CASSPGGSEQYF
TRBD1 TRBJ1-2 TRBV7-9 NA TGTGCCAGCAGTATAACAGGGGGCGGTTGGAACTATGGCTACACCTTC CASSITGGGWNYGYTF
NA TRBJ1-5 TRBV29-1 few TGCAGCGTTGAACCCAGGAACAATCAGCCCCAGCATTTT CSVEPRNNQPQHF
NA TRBJ1-1 TRBV9 few TGTGCCAGCAGCGTAGATCCAGGGCTGAACACTGAAGCTTTCTTT CASSVDPGLNTEAFF
NA TRBJ1-6 TRBV11-2 few TGTGCCAGCAGCCCACAACGTAATTCACCCCTCCACTTT CASSPQRNSPLHF
TRBD1 TRBJ1-1 TRBV29-1 NA TGCAGCGTTGCACAGGGGGAAGTCACTGAAGCTTTCTTT CSVAQGEVTEAFF
NA TRBJ1-1 TRBV4-1 NA TGCGCCAGCAGTCGGGGACGGTCGAACACTGAAGCTTTCTTT CASSRGRSNTEAFF
NA TRBJ2-7 TRBV5-1 NA TGCGCCAGCAGCGCCGGACAATCCTACGAGCAGTACTTC CASSAGQSYEQYF
NA TRBJ1-2 TRBV27 NA TGTGCCAGCAGTCTGCAGGGACGAGGCGGCTACACCTTC CASSLQGRGGYTF
NA TRBJ2-7 TRBV5-1 NA TGCGCCAGCAGCCCTAGGATCGAATACGAGCAGTACTTC CASSPRIEYEQYF
NA TRBJ2-7 TRBV4-2 NA TGTGCCAGCAGCCAAGATAACGGGAACGAGCAGTACTTC CASSQDNGNEQYF
NA TRBJ1-4 TRBV30 NA TGTGCCTGGAGCGTCGGACCAACTAATGAAAAACTGTTTTTT CAWSVGPTNEKLFF
TRBD1 TRBJ1-1 TRBV4-1 NA TGCGCCAGCAGCCGCCCTGCCACGGGACAGGGGGCGAGCACTGAAGCTTTCTTT CASSRPATGQGASTEAFF
NA TRBJ1-5 TRBV6-1 NA TGTGCCAGCAGTGTGGGCATACGAAGCAATCAGCCCCAGCATTTT CASSVGIRSNQPQHF
TRBD1 TRBJ2-3 TRBV30 NA TGTGCCTGGGGGACAGGGCCAACAATCACAGATACGCAGTATTTT CAWGTGPTITDTQYF
NA TRBJ1-6 TRBV10-1 NA TGCGCCAGCAGTGACGGGTCCTATAATTCACCCCTCCACTTT CASSDGSYNSPLHF
NA TRBJ2-3 TRBV29-1 NA TGCAGCGTTGATTTCACAGATACGCAGTATTTT CSVDFTDTQYF
NA TRBJ1-1 TRBV29-1 NA TGCAGCGTGAACAGGAAGAACACTGAAGCTTTCTTT CSVNRKNTEAFF
NA TRBJ1-2 TRBV7-9 few TGTGCCAGCAGCCTACGGACAGAGAGCTATGGCTACACCTTC CASSLRTESYGYTF
NA TRBJ2-5 TRBV27 NA TGTGCCAGCAGCAGAAACCAAGAGACCCAGTACTTC CASSRNQETQYF
NA TRBJ1-5 TRBV25-1 NA TGTGCCAGCAGTGGCCAGGGTCCTCAGCCCCAGCATTTT CASSGQGPQPQHF
TRBD1 TRBJ2-1 TRBV5-1 NA TGCGCCAGCAGCTCAACCGGGACAGGAAACAATGAGCAGTTCTTC CASSSTGTGNNEQFF
NA TRBJ2-7 TRBV11-2 NA TGTGCCAGCAGCTCACAGACGGAATACGAGCAGTACTTC CASSSQTEYEQYF
NA TRBJ2-3 TRBV29-1 NA TGCAGCGTTGTGTCCTGGGCGGGATCCACAGATACGCAGTATTTT CSVVSWAGSTDTQYF
NA TRBJ1-1 TRBV10-3 once TGTGCCAGCAGTTACTCGGGATATAGGTCTGAAGCTTTCTTT CASSYSGYRSEAFF
NA TRBJ2-3 TRBV10-3 NA TGTGCCATCAGTGAGTCTCGGCAGGGTAGCGCAGATACGCAGTATTTT CAISESRQGSADTQYF
TRBD1 TRBJ2-1 TRBV30 NA TGTGCCTGGCAGCCGGGACAGCAATACAATGAGCAGTTCTTC CAWQPGQQYNEQFF
NA TRBJ2-1 TRBV29-1 NA TGCAGCGTTGGGCGGGCAGTGGGGGCCAATGAGCAGTTCTTC CSVGRAVGANEQFF
NA TRBJ2-2 TRBV7-9 NA TGTGCCAGCAGCTTTGTACAGACGAACACCGGGGAGCTGTTTTTT CASSFVQTNTGELFF
NA TRBJ2-1 TRBV6-5 few TGTGCCAGCAACGGGCGTAGGGGTAATGAGCAGTTCTTC CASNGRRGNEQFF
NA TRBJ1-2 TRBV7-2 NA TGTGCCAGCAGCTTGTACGGGACAAACTATGGCTACACCTTC CASSLYGTNYGYTF
NA TRBJ1-1 TRBV6-5 NA TGTGCCAGCAGTTACAGACCGACACCCCAGGGTGAAGCTTTCTTT CASSYRPTPQGEAFF
NA TRBJ2-7 TRBV6-6 NA TGTGCCAGCAGTTACGCCAGGGGCCCTTACGAGCAGTACTTC CASSYARGPYEQYF
TRBD2 TRBJ2-1 TRBV29-1 NA TGCAGCGTTGCCCTAGCGGGGGCCGCCCAACACTCCTACAATGAGCAGTTCTTC CSVALAGAAQHSYNEQFF
NA TRBJ2-2 TRBV6-5 NA TGTGCCAGCAGTTACAGCGCAGGGGCGGGCACCGGGGAGCTGTTTTTT CASSYSAGAGTGELFF
NA TRBJ2-6 TRBV19 NA TGTGCCAGTAGTATGGTACCTGGGGCCAACGTCCTGACTTTC CASSMVPGANVLTF
NA TRBJ2-5 TRBV5-6 NA TGTGCCAGCAGCTTTCAGGGAGGAGAGACCCAGTACTTC CASSFQGGETQYF
NA TRBJ1-1 TRBV18 few TGTGCCAGCTCACCACCGACTGGGGGTATGAACACTGAAGCTTTCTTT CASSPPTGGMNTEAFF
TRBD2 TRBJ2-3 TRBV7-9 NA TGTGCCAGCAGCTCGGTAGCGGGGACCACAGATACGCAGTATTTT CASSSVAGTTDTQYF
TRBD2 TRBJ2-4 TRBV7-2 NA TGTGCCAGCAGCCAATCGGCGGGGGGGCGTCAGTACTTC CASSQSAGGRQYF
NA TRBJ2-7 TRBV6-5 few TGTGCCAGCAGCCTAGGGGCCGAGCAGTACTTC CASSLGAEQYF
TRBD1 TRBJ2-3 TRBV5-6 NA TGTGCCAGCAGCTTGGGGCCGGGACAGAGCACAGATACGCAGTATTTT CASSLGPGQSTDTQYF
NA TRBJ2-5 TRBV9 NA TGTGCCAGCAGCGTAGGTCCGGGGCAAGAGACCCAGTACTTC CASSVGPGQETQYF
NA TRBJ1-1 TRBV29-1 NA TGCAGCGTTGCCCCCGGGGCTGAAGCTTTCTTT CSVAPGAEAFF
TRBD1 TRBJ1-5 TRBV29-1 few TGCAGCGTAACCGGGACAGATAGCAATCAGCCCCAGCATTTT CSVTGTDSNQPQHF
TRBD2 TRBJ2-3 TRBV29-1 few TGCAGCGTTGAAGGTCTATCTAGCGGGGGTATCACGCAGTATTTT CSVEGLSSGGITQYF
NA TRBJ2-3 TRBV10-3 NA TGTGCCATCAGTGTTGACGGATTCAGTACGCAGTATTTT CAISVDGFSTQYF
TRBD2 TRBJ2-5 TRBV5-1 NA TGCGCCAGCAGCACGGGACTAGCGCAAGAGACCCAGTACTTC CASSTGLAQETQYF
NA TRBJ2-2 TRBV11-3 NA TGTGCCAGCAGCTTCGCGGTAGTTTACACCGGGGAGCTGTTTTTT CASSFAVVYTGELFF
TRBD1 TRBJ2-7 TRBV6-5 NA TGTGCCAGCAGTGCCGACGGGACAGGTTCTTACGAGCAGTACTTC CASSADGTGSYEQYF
TRBD1 TRBJ2-2 TRBV11-2 NA TGTGCCAGCAGCTTCCCGACAGGGAGTAACACCGGGGAGCTGTTTTTT CASSFPTGSNTGELFF